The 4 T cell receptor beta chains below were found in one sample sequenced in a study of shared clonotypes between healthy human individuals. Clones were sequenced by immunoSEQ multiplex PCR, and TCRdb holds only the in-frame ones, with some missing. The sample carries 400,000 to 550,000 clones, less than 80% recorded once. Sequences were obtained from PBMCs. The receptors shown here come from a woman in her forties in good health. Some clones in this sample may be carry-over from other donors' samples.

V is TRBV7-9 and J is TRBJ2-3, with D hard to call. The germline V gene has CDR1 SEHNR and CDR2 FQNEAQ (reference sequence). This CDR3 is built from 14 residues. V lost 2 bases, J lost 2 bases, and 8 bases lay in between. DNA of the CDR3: TGTGCCAGCAGCTTATCAAGCTACACAGATACGCAGTATTTT. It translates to CASSLSSYTDTQYF.

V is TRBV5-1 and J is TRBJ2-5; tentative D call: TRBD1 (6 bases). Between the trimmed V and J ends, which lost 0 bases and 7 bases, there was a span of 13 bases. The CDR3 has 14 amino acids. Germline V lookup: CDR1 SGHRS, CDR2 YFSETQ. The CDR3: CASSLEQSRGTQYF. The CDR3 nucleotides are TGCGCCAGCAGCTTGGAACAGAGCAGGGGGACCCAGTACTTC. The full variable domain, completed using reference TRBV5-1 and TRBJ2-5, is KAGVTQTPRYLIKTRGQQVTLSCSPISGHRSVSWYQQTPGQGLQFLFEYFSETQRNKGNFPGRFSGRQFSNSRSEMNVSTLELGDSALYLCASSLEQSRGTQYFGPGTRLLVL.

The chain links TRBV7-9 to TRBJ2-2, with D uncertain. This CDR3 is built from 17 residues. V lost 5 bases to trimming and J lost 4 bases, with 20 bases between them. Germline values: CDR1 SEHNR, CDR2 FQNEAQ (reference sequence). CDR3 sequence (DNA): TGTGCCAGCAGCCCCCCTGGAACCGCCTATCTCACCGGGGAGCTGTTTTTT. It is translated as CASSPPGTAYLTGELFF.

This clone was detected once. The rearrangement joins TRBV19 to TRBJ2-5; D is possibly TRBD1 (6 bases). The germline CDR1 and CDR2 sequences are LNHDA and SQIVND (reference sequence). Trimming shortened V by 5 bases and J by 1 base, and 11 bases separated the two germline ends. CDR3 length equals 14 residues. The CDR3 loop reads CASSVNRAQETQYF. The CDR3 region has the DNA TGTGCCAGTAGTGTCAACAGGGCCCAAGAGACCCAGTACTTC.